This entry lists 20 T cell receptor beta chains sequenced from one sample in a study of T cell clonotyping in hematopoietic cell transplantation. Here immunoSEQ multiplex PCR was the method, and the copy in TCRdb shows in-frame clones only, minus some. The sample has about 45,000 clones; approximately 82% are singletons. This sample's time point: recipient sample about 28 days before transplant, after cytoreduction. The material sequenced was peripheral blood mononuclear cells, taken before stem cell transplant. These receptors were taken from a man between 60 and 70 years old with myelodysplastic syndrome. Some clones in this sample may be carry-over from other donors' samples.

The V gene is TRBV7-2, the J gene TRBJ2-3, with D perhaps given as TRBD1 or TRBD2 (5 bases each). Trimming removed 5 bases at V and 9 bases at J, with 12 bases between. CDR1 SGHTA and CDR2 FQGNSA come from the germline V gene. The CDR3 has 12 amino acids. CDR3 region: CASSTRGGTQYF. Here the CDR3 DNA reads TGTGCCAGCAGCACTCGGGGCGGGACGCAGTATTTT.

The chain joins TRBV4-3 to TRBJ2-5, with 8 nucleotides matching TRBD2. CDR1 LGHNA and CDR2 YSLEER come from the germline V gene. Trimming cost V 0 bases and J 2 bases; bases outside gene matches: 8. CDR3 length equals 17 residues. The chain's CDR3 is CASSQDNTGGMQETQYF. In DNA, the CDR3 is TGCGCCAGCAGCCAAGATAATACGGGGGGGATGCAAGAGACCCAGTACTTC.

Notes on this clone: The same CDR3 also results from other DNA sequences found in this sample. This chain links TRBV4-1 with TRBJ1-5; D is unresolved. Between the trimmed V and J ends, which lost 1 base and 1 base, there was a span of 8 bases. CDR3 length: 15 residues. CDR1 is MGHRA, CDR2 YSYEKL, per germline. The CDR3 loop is CASSQGDKSNQPQHF. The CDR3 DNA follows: TGCGCCAGCAGCCAAGGTGATAAAAGCAATCAGCCCCAGCATTTT.

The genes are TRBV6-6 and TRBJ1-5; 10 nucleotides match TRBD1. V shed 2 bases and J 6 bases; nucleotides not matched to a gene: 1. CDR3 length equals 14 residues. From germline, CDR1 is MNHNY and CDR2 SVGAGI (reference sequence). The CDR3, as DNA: TGTGCCAGCAGTTACGGGGACAGGGGTCAGCCCCAGCATTTT. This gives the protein CASSYGDRGQPQHF.

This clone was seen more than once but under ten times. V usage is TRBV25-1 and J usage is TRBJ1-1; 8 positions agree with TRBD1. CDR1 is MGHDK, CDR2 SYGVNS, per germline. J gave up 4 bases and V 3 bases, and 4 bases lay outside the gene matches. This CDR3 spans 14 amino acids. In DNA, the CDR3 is TGTGCCAGCAGTGATGGACAGGGCAGCACTGAAGCTTTCTTT. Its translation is CASSDGQGSTEAFF.

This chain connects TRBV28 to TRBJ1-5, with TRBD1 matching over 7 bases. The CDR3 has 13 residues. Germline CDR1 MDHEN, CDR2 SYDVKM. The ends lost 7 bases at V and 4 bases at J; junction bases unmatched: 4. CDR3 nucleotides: TGTGCCAGCATTCGGGACAGAAATCAGCCCCAGCATTTT. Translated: CASIRDRNQPQHF.

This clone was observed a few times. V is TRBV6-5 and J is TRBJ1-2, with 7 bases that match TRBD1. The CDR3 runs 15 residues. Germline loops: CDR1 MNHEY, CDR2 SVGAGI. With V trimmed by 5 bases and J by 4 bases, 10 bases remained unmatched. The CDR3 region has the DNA TGTGCCAGCAGTACAAGGACAGGAATCTCCTATGGCTACACCTTC. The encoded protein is CASSTRTGISYGYTF.

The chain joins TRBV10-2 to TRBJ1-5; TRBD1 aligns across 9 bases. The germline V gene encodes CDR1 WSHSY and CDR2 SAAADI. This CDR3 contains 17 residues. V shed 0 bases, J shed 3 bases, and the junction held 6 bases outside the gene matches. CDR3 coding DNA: TGCGCCAGCAGTGAGTCACGCCGGGACAGGGACAATCAGCCCCAGCATTTT. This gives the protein CASSESRRDRDNQPQHF.

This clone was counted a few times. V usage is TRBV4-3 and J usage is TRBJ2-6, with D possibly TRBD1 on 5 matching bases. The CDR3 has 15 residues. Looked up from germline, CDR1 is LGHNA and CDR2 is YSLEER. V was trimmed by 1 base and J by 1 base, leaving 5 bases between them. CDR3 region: CASSQGQSGANVLTF. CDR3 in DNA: TGCGCCAGCAGCCAAGGACAGTCTGGGGCCAACGTCCTGACTTTC.

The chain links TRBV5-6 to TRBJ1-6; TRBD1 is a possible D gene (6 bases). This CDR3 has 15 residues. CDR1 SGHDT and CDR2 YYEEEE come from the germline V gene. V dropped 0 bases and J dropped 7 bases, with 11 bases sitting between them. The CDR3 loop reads CASSLDGGPNSPLHF. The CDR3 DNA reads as TGTGCCAGCAGCTTGGATGGGGGCCCAAATTCACCCCTCCACTTT.

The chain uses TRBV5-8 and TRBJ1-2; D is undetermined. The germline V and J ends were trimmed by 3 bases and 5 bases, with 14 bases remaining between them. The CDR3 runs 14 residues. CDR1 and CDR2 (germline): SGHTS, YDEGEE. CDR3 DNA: TGTGCCAGCAGCTCGATTTCAAAAAAATATGGCTACACCTTC. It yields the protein CASSSISKKYGYTF.

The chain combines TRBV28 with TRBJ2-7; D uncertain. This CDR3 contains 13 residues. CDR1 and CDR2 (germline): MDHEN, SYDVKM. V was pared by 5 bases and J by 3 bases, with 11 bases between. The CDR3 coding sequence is TGTGCCAGCAGTAAGGGCCCTGTCTACGAGCAGTACTTC. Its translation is CASSKGPVYEQYF. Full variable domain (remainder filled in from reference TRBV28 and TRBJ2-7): DVKVTQSSRYLVKRTGEKVFLECVQDMDHENMFWYRQDPGLGLRLIYFSYDVKMKEKGDIPEGYSVSREKKERFSLILESASTNQTSMYLCASSKGPVYEQYFGPGTRLTVT.

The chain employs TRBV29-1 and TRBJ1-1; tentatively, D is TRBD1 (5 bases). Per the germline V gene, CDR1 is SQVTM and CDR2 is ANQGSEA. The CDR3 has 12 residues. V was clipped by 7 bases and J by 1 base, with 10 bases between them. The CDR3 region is CSGRGKNTEAFF. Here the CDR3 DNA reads TGCAGCGGCCGGGGGAAGAACACTGAAGCTTTCTTT.

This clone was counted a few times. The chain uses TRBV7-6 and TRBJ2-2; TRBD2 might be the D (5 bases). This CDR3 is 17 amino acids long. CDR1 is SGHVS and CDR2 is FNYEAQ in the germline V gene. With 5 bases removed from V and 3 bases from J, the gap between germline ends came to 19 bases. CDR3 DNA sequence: TGTGCCAGCAGCCTCACTTCGGGGAACACGTACACCGGGGAGCTGTTTTTT. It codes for CASSLTSGNTYTGELFF.

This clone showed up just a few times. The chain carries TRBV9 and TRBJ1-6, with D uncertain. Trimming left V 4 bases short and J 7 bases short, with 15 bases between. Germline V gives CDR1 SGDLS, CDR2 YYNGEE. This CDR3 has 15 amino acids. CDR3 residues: CASSPARETNSPLHF. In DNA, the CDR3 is TGTGCCAGCAGCCCTGCCCGGGAGACAAATTCACCCCTCCACTTT. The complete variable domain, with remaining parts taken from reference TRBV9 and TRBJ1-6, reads DSGVTQTPKHLITATGQRVTLRCSPRSGDLSVYWYQQSLDQGLQFLIQYYNGEERAKGNILERFSAQQFPDLHSELNLSSLELGDSALYFCASSPARETNSPLHFGNGTRLTVT.

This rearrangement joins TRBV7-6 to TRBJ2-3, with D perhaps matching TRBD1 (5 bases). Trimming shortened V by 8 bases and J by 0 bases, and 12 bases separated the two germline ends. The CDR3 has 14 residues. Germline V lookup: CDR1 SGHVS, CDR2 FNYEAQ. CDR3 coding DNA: TGTGCCAGCGGAAGGACATCGAGCACAGATACGCAGTATTTT. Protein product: CASGRTSSTDTQYF. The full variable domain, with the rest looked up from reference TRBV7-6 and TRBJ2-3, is GAGVSQSPRYKVTKRGQDVALRCDPISGHVSLYWYRQALGQGPEFLTYFNYEAQQDKSGLPNDRFSAERPEGSISTLTIQRTEQRDSAMYRCASGRTSSTDTQYFGPGTRLTVL.

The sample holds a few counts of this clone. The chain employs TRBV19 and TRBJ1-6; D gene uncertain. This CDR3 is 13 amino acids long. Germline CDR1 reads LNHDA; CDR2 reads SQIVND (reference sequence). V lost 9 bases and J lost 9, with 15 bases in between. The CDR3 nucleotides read TGTGCCAGCTCGGCCCGATGGGCTTCACCCCTCCACTTT. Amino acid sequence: CASSARWASPLHF.

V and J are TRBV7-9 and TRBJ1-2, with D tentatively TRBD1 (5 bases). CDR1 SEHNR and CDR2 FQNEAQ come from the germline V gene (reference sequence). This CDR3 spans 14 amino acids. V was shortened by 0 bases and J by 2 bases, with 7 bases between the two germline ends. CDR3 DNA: TGTGCCAGCAGCTTAGCGGGACGGAACTATGGCTACACCTTC. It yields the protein CASSLAGRNYGYTF.

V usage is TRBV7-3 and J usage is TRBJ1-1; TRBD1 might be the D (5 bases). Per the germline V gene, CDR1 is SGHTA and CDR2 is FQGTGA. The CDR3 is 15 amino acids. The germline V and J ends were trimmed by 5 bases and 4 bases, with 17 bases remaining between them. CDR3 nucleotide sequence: TGTGCCAGCAGCGAGGAGGGACGGGGGATCACTGAAGCTTTCTTT. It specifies CASSEEGRGITEAFF.

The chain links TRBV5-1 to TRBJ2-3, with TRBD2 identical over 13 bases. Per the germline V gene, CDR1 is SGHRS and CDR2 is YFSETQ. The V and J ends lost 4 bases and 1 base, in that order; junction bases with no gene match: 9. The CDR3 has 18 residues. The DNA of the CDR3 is TGCGCCAGCAGCGCCGGGACTAGCGGGGCCCAGCGCACAGATACGCAGTATTTT. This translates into CASSAGTSGAQRTDTQYF.